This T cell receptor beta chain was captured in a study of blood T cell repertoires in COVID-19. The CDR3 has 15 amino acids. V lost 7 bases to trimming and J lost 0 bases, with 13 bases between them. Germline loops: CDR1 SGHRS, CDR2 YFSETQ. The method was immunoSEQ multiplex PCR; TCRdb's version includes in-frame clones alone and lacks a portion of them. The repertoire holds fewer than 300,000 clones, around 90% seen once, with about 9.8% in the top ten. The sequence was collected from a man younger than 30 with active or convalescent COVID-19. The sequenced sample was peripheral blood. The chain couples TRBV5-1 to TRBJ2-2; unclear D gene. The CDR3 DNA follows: TGCGCCAGCGGCCTCTCAGGAACGAACACCGGGGAGCTGTTTTTT. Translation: CASGLSGTNTGELFF.